The 2 T cell receptor beta chains below all came from one sample that was sequenced in a study of blood T cell repertoires in COVID-19. The method was immunoSEQ multiplex PCR; TCRdb's version includes in-frame clones alone and lacks a portion of them. Among some 200,000 clones listed, around 89% were seen once. The specimen sequenced was PBMCs or T cells enriched from blood (not recorded which). All receptors come from a woman aged 18 to 35 who had recovered from COVID-19.

The J gene is TRBJ1-5, the V gene TRBV28; D may be TRBD1 (5 bases). The CDR3 is made up of 13 amino acids. Germline V gene data show CDR1 as MDHEN and CDR2 as SYDVKM. Trimming removed 2 bases from V and 7 bases from J, with 9 bases in between. DNA for the CDR3: TGTGCCAGCAGTTTAGGGGGGGTCCAGCCCCAGCATTTT. Translating gives CASSLGGVQPQHF.

This clone was seen more than once but under ten times. This rearrangement joins TRBV6-2 or TRBV6-3 to TRBJ1-2, with no clear D. CDR3 size: 14 residues. In germline, CDR1 is MNHEY, CDR2 SVGEGT. V was shortened by 3 bases and J by 2 bases, with 10 bases between the two germline ends. The DNA for the CDR3 is TGTGCCAGCAGTTATTTCCCCGAGAACTATGGCTACACCTTC. Amino acid sequence: CASSYFPENYGYTF.